A single sample is the source of the 6 T cell receptor beta chains below, sequenced in a study of T cells in Graves' hyperthyroidism and ophthalmopathy. TCR beta CDR3 regions were amplified from RNA transcripts. HTBI primers were used for first-round RT-PCR of the TCR CDR3. One entry per CDR3 protein results from TCRdb running MiXCR on the multiplex PCR reads. The data hold approximately 330,000 distinct CDR3 sequences, with 18% observed a single time. Sequenced: blood. The receptor source for this set is a woman between 45 and 60 years old with Graves' hyperthyroidism.

The chain carries TRBV11-2 and TRBJ2-7; TRBD1 matches 10 bases. Germline V gene lookup returns CDR1 SGHAT and CDR2 FQNNGV. Trimming removed 5 bases from V and 5 bases from J; junction bases left unmatched: 9. The CDR3 has 15 amino acids. The CDR3 reads CASSTSGTGAHEQYF. The CDR3 DNA follows: TGTGCCAGCAGCACCTCCGGGACAGGGGCCCACGAGCAGTACTTC.

This sequence joins TRBV7-8 and TRBJ1-2; D is ambiguous. From germline, CDR1 is SGHVS and CDR2 FQNEAQ. The CDR3 contains 14 residues. Between the trimmed V and J ends, which lost 5 bases and 2 bases, there was a span of 12 bases. CDR3 nucleotide sequence: TGTGCCAGCAGCCCACTGACACAAAACTATGGCTACACCTTC. As protein: CASSPLTQNYGYTF.

The gene calls are TRBV6-1 and TRBJ1-5; the D is unclear. CDR3 length: 11 residues. The ends were cut back, 2 bases at V and 5 bases at J, with 1 base in the middle. Germline values: CDR1 MNHNS, CDR2 SASEGT. CDR3 nucleotides: TGTGCCAGCAGTGAATATCAGCCCCAGCATTTT. This gives the protein CASSEYQPQHF.

This clonotype came up many times. V is TRBV20-1 and J is TRBJ2-2; the D gene is possibly TRBD1 (6 bases). The CDR3 loop spans 14 amino acids. Germline lookup yields CDR1 DFQATT and CDR2 SNEGSKA (reference sequence). The V gene lost 3 bases and the J gene lost 2 bases, with 10 bases spanning the gap. This CDR3 reads CSASRGGNTGELFF. The CDR3, as DNA: TGCAGTGCTAGCCGAGGGGGAAACACCGGGGAGCTGTTTTTT.

This clonotype was seen a few times. The genes are TRBV6-1 and TRBJ2-1, with 7 bases aligning to TRBD2. The junction had 13 bases not matched to a gene; V was cut back by 8 bases and J by 6 bases. The germline CDR1 and CDR2 sequences are MNHNS and SASEGT. The length of the CDR3 is 15 residues. The CDR3 reads CASRDNAGDSNEQFF. The CDR3 bases are TGTGCCAGCCGAGATAATGCGGGGGACTCCAATGAGCAGTTCTTC.

The chain employs TRBV6-1 and TRBJ2-7, with a weak D call TRBD2 (5 bases). Germline CDR1 reads MNHNS; CDR2 reads SASEGT. V gave up 6 bases and J gave up 7 bases, with 16 bases separating them. The length of the CDR3 is 13 residues. The CDR3 nucleotides read TGTGCCAGCAGCCCCTTTCGGGGTGGGGAGCAGTACTTC. It yields the protein CASSPFRGGEQYF.